This T cell receptor beta chain originates from a study of early stage breast cancer tumors. Study results and caveats: In about 90% of the 16 patients, blood comparison separated tumor from normal breast.

Germline V lookup: CDR1 SNHLY, CDR2 FYNNEI. This CDR3 spans 15 amino acids. Trimming cost V 4 bases and J 0 bases, with 11 bases left between them. This clone has only a few counts. Its matching antigen is unknown. TCRdb's table, derived via immunoSEQ multiplex PCR, lists solely in-frame clones and lacks some. The sample holds more than 55,000 clones, 80% seen once. The rearrangement uses TRBV2 and TRBJ2-3; no clear D gene. The sequencing sample was made of blood. This receptor was obtained from a person aged 40 to 50 with breast cancer. This chain's CDR3 is CASSGSASSTDTQYF. The CDR3 DNA is TGTGCCAGCAGTGGGTCGGCGTCTAGCACAGATACGCAGTATTTT.